This TCR beta chain was sequenced in a study of blood T cells in healthy people across ages. The CDR3 is 15 amino acids. With 8 bases removed from V and 0 bases from J, the gap between germline ends came to 18 bases. Germline CDR1 reads DFQATT; CDR2 reads SNEGSKA (reference sequence). Broader study findings: TCR beta diversity tracked closely with naive T cell percentage. Age advanced and TCR beta diversity per million T cells fell, roughly linearly.

This clonotype was seen only a few times. The antigen is undetermined. Alongside a J-beta primer mix, a sample-barcoded 5' primer served in a second PCR lasting 7 to 11 cycles. TCRdb reprocessed the 5' RACE reads with MiXCR, giving one entry per CDR3 protein. This sample has some 930,000 distinct CDR3 sequences, with 29% found just once. This sample also belongs to another study, concerning T cells of mothers and their children. Turning to that study: A few healthy Caucasian mothers, along with their six children, were the donors.

The sequencing sample was made of blood. This sequence joins TRBV20-1 and TRBJ2-3, with D possibly TRBD1 on 6 matching bases. This clonotype originated in a woman aged 40 to 50 in good health. For the CDR3, the DNA is TGCAGTACCCTAGTTTGGACAGCCAGCACAGATACGCAGTATTTT. This encodes CSTLVWTASTDTQYF.